A selection of T cell receptor beta chains follows, all from one sample in a study of blood T cell repertoires in COVID-19. Profiled with immunoSEQ multiplex PCR; TCRdb holds only in-frame clones, not every one. The sample records about 300,000 clones, about four fifths being singletons. Material: peripheral blood. All receptors come from a human donor with COVID-19, enrolled during active disease. The donor label of this sample is uncertain. CDR3s include the opening cysteine and the closing phenylalanine or tryptophan. A D gene is named only where the DNA matches it firmly. Expanded clones get a size class; other rows say once, few or many, or leave the size out.

V	size	length	D	J	DNA	CDR3
TRBV6-5	few	13	-	TRBJ2-1	TGTGCCAGCAGTCAGATTAGCAAGGCTGAGCAGTTCTTC	CASSQISKAEQFF
TRBV5-1	-	17	TRBD1	TRBJ1-3	TGCGCCAGCAGCTTGGCTCCGGGACAGGGGATGGGAAACACCATATATTTT	CASSLAPGQGMGNTIYF
TRBV3-1/TRBV3-2	-	16	-	TRBJ2-1	TGTGCCAGCAGCCAAGGCGCAATCCCTTCCTACAATGAGCAGTTCTTC	CASSQGAIPSYNEQFF
TRBV3-1/TRBV3-2	-	15	TRBD2	TRBJ2-7	TGTGCCAGCAGAAGTAGGCTAGCGGGAGCCTACGAGCAGTACTTC	CASRSRLAGAYEQYF
TRBV21-1	-	18	-	TRBJ1-5	TGTGCCAGCAGCAGCCCCACGGACAGGGGTACAAGGAGTCAGCCCCAGCATTTT	CASSSPTDRGTRSQPQHF
TRBV7-3	-	12	-	TRBJ2-6	TGTGCCAGCAGCTTAGAGGACAACGTCCTGACTTTC	CASSLEDNVLTF
TRBV7-9	-	12	-	TRBJ1-2	TGTGCCAGCAGCTTAGAAGGGGTTGGCTACACCTTC	CASSLEGVGYTF
TRBV11-2	-	16	TRBD1	TRBJ2-7	TGTGCCAGCAGCTCCTTTACCGGGACAGGGGGAAGCGAGCAGTACTTC	CASSSFTGTGGSEQYF
TRBV3-1/TRBV3-2	-	15	TRBD2	TRBJ2-7	TGTGCCAGCAGCCCCTCGGGGCGGGGGATCTACGAGCAGTACTTC	CASSPSGRGIYEQYF
TRBV6-5	-	16	-	TRBJ2-7	TGTGCCAGCAGTTACACTAGGACAGCAAGCTCCTACGAGCAGTACTTC	CASSYTRTASSYEQYF
TRBV2	many	13	TRBD1	TRBJ2-5	TGTGCCAGCAGTCAGACAGGGGCCGGGACCCAGTACTTC	CASSQTGAGTQYF
TRBV11-2	-	14	-	TRBJ2-7	TGTGCCAGCAGCCGAACAGGGTCGCCCTACGAGCAGTACTTC	CASSRTGSPYEQYF
TRBV27	-	16	TRBD1	TRBJ1-1	TGTGCCAGCAGTCTAAGACAGGGGGAGGGGAACACTGAAGCTTTCTTT	CASSLRQGEGNTEAFF
TRBV21-1	-	18	-	TRBJ2-6	TGTGCCAGCAGCGCCCGGGACAGGGAATTATCCGGGGCCAACGTCCTGACTTTC	CASSARDRELSGANVLTF
TRBV6-5	-	16	TRBD1	TRBJ1-4	TGTGCCAGCAGTTTACAGGGGACAGGGACTAATGAAAAACTGTTTTTT	CASSLQGTGTNEKLFF
TRBV28	-	15	-	TRBJ1-4	TGTGCCAGCACCCGATCGGGACACACGAATGAAAAACTGTTTTTT	CASTRSGHTNEKLFF
TRBV28	few	15	TRBD2	TRBJ2-2	TGTGCCAGCAGATCACCGGGACTAGGGACCGGGGAGCTGTTTTTT	CASRSPGLGTGELFF
TRBV5-1	-	15	TRBD1	TRBJ2-5	TGCGCCAGCAGTTCGATCGGACAGGGGCAAGAGACCCAGTACTTC	CASSSIGQGQETQYF
TRBV28	-	14	-	TRBJ2-7	TGTGCCAGCAGTTTAGGTTTCAGGGTGAAGGGGCAGTACTTC	CASSLGFRVKGQYF
TRBV4-1	-	18	-	TRBJ2-6	TGCGCCAGCAGCCAAGATATGGCGGGGTACTCTGGGGCCAACGTCCTGACTTTC	CASSQDMAGYSGANVLTF
TRBV7-2	few	16	-	TRBJ1-1	TGTGCCAGCAGCTTAGTGGTGACATCAGCCAACACTGAAGCTTTCTTT	CASSLVVTSANTEAFF
TRBV29-1	-	15	TRBD2	TRBJ2-1	TGCAGCGTTGAACCGGGACTAGCGGGTTTCAGTGAGCAGTTCTTC	CSVEPGLAGFSEQFF
TRBV5-4	-	15	-	TRBJ1-4	TGTGCCAGCAGCTTCTCCCGAGGAGCTAATGAAAAACTGTTTTTT	CASSFSRGANEKLFF
TRBV5-4	-	13	-	TRBJ2-3	TGTGCCAGCAGCTTCGGTAGCACAGATACGCAGTATTTT	CASSFGSTDTQYF
TRBV19	-	15	-	TRBJ2-2	TGTGCCAGTATACCACGGGGGACGAACACCGGGGAGCTGTTTTTT	CASIPRGTNTGELFF
TRBV3-1/TRBV3-2	-	12	-	TRBJ1-1	TGTGCCAGCAGCCTCTCGAACACTGAAGCTTTCTTT	CASSLSNTEAFF
TRBV10-2	-	14	TRBD2	TRBJ2-7	TGCGCCAGCGGGACTAGCGGGAGGGAGGGCGAGCAGTACTTC	CASGTSGREGEQYF
TRBV30	-	15	TRBD1	TRBJ1-5	TGTGCCTGGAGGAAGCCGGGACAGGGAGAACAGCCCCAGCATTTT	CAWRKPGQGEQPQHF
TRBV2	once	14	-	TRBJ1-5	TGTGCCAGCAGTGGGGGGGGTAGGGATCAGCCCCAGCATTTT	CASSGGGRDQPQHF
TRBV6-5	-	13	-	TRBJ2-7	TGTGCCAGCAGTTACTCCCTGGGCGGAGGGGAGTACTTC	CASSYSLGGGEYF
TRBV19	-	11	-	TRBJ2-4	TGTGCCAGTAGTATTAACGGACAGAAGTACTTC	CASSINGQKYF
TRBV29-1	-	12	-	TRBJ2-1	TGCAGCGTCCCCGGGATTAACAATGAGCAGTTCTTC	CSVPGINNEQFF
TRBV28	-	14	-	TRBJ1-1	TGTGCCAGCAGGCTGGGGCTTATGAACACTGAAGCTTTCTTT	CASRLGLMNTEAFF
TRBV7-3	-	17	TRBD2	TRBJ2-1	TGTGCCAGCAGCCCCCAACCCCTAGCGGGCTCCTACAATGAGCAGTTCTTC	CASSPQPLAGSYNEQFF
TRBV5-4	-	16	TRBD2	TRBJ2-7	TGTGCCAGCAGCCCCGACCCCCTAGCGGTACTCTACGAGCAGTACTTC	CASSPDPLAVLYEQYF
TRBV28	once	14	-	TRBJ1-1	TGTGCCAGCAGGACTCAGGGGCGGAGCACTGAAGCTTTCTTT	CASRTQGRSTEAFF
TRBV20-1	-	11	-	TRBJ2-7	TGCAGTGCTGCGCGGGCCTACGAGCAGTACTTC	CSAARAYEQYF
TRBV7-9	-	15	TRBD2	TRBJ2-3	TGTGCCAGCAGCAAAATACTAGCGGGTACAGATACGCAGTATTTT	CASSKILAGTDTQYF
TRBV12-3/TRBV12-4	-	12	-	TRBJ2-7	TGTGCCAGCAGTTCCGGACAGCCAAGGCAGTACTTC	CASSSGQPRQYF
TRBV11-3	-	16	TRBD2	TRBJ2-1	TGTGCCAGCAGCCGGACCTCTGGGGGAGGGCCGAATGAGCAGTTCTTC	CASSRTSGGGPNEQFF
TRBV29-1	-	14	TRBD1	TRBJ2-3	TGCAGCGTTGAAACGGGACAGGGGGCAGATACGCAGTATTTT	CSVETGQGADTQYF
TRBV19	-	16	TRBD1	TRBJ2-2	TGTGCCAGTAGTGCGGACAGGACAGGGGGCACCGGGGAGCTGTTTTTT	CASSADRTGGTGELFF
TRBV30	-	12	-	TRBJ2-7	TGTGCCTGGATGGCAGGGACCTACGAGCAGTACTTC	CAWMAGTYEQYF
TRBV5-1	-	14	-	TRBJ1-2	TGCGCCAGCAGCTTAGCAGGGGAGAACTATGGCTACACCTTC	CASSLAGENYGYTF
TRBV3-1/TRBV3-2	few	13	-	TRBJ2-3	TGTGCCAGCAAAGGGGGGGGCGCAGATACGCAGTATTTT	CASKGGGADTQYF
TRBV4-3	-	15	-	TRBJ1-1	TGCGCCAGCAGCCAAAGCGCTTCGGGGAACACTGAAGCTTTCTTT	CASSQSASGNTEAFF
TRBV19	few	14	-	TRBJ1-4	TGTGCCAGTAGCCGGGGTACTCTGGGTGAAAAACTGTTTTTT	CASSRGTLGEKLFF
TRBV24-1	-	14	TRBD2	TRBJ2-3	TGTGCTGAAGGTCAGCGGGAGGGGACAGATACGCAGTATTTT	CAEGQREGTDTQYF